One sample yielded the 24 T cell receptor beta chains listed below, sequenced in a study of blood T cell repertoires in COVID-19. Sequenced by immunoSEQ multiplex PCR; TCRdb stores in-frame clones only, minus some. The sample has roughly 58,000 clones, just over 70% seen once; the top ten hold about half. Specimen: PBMCs or T cells enriched from blood (not recorded which). Receptors originate from a woman aged 55-69 years who had been exposed to COVID-19.

This clone was picked up one time. The chain couples TRBV29-1 to TRBJ2-3, with TRBD2 as a possible D gene (5 bases). V was trimmed by 4 bases and J by 3 bases, leaving 8 bases between them. Germline V lookup: CDR1 SQVTM, CDR2 ANQGSEA. This CDR3 comprises 12 residues. In DNA form, the CDR3 reads TGCAGCGTTGCGCCGGGGACAGATACGCAGTATTTT. Its translation: CSVAPGTDTQYF.

The chain links TRBV12-5 to TRBJ2-3; D is perhaps TRBD2 (5 bases). CDR1 is LGHNT and CDR2 is FRNRAP in the germline V gene. V was shortened by 7 bases and J by 0 bases, with 8 bases between the two germline ends. The CDR3 is 13 amino acids. The CDR3 DNA follows: TGTGCTAGTGCTTGGACTAGCACAGATACGCAGTATTTT. As protein: CASAWTSTDTQYF.

The J gene is TRBJ1-6, the V gene TRBV30, with TRBD1 identical over 9 bases. CDR3 length: 16 residues. Germline V gene lookup returns CDR1 GTSNPN and CDR2 SVGIG (reference sequence). V gave up 2 bases and J gave up 9 bases; unmatched junction bases: 11. This CDR3 is CAWSPDPTGGGSPLHF. CDR3 sequence (DNA): TGTGCCTGGAGTCCCGACCCTACAGGGGGCGGTTCACCCCTCCACTTT. The full variable domain, with the rest looked up from reference TRBV30 and TRBJ1-6, is SQTIHQWPATLVQPVGSPLSLECTVEGTSNPNLYWYRQAAGRGLQLLFYSVGIGQISSEVPQNLSASRPQDRQFILSSKKLLLSDSGFYLCAWSPDPTGGGSPLHFGNGTRLTVT.

This chain links TRBV19 with TRBJ2-4, with TRBD2 matching 13 bases. Germline loops: CDR1 LNHDA, CDR2 SQIVND (reference sequence). The CDR3 sequence is 16 residues long. The J segment lost 7 bases and the V segment lost 11 bases, leaving 14 bases of the junction unmatched. The CDR3 sequence is CASRGTSGGAGNIQYF. DNA for the CDR3: TGTGCCTCCAGGGGAACTAGCGGGGGGGCCGGCAACATTCAGTACTTC. Full variable domain (rest looked up from reference TRBV19 and TRBJ2-4): DGGITQSPKYLFRKEGQNVTLSCEQNLNHDAMYWYRQDPGQGLRLIYYSQIVNDFQKGDIAEGYSVSREKKESFPLTVTSAQKNPTAFYLCASRGTSGGAGNIQYFGAGTRLSVL.

The chain recombines TRBV30 with TRBJ2-7, with TRBD1 matching 12 bases. Germline V gives CDR1 GTSNPN, CDR2 SVGIG (reference sequence). The CDR3 length is 17 residues. V trimming: 2 bases; J trimming: 5 bases; junction bases outside the gene matches: 13. Written as DNA, the CDR3 is TGTGCCTGGAGTCGGGGGACAGGGGGCGTTGGATACCACGAGCAGTACTTC. This codes for CAWSRGTGGVGYHEQYF.

The genes are TRBV11-2 and TRBJ2-2; possible D gene TRBD2, 5 bases. CDR1 is SGHAT, CDR2 FQNNGV, per germline. Trimming cost V 0 bases and J 7 bases, with 21 bases left between them. The CDR3 is 18 amino acids. CDR3 amino acids: CASSLDYWDRGSVGELFF. Here the CDR3 DNA reads TGTGCCAGCAGCTTAGATTATTGGGATCGGGGTTCTGTCGGGGAGCTGTTTTTT.

This clone turned up a few times. This chain uses TRBV11-2 with TRBJ2-5, with TRBD2 matching over 8 bases. Germline V lookup: CDR1 SGHAT, CDR2 FQNNGV. V shed 1 base, J shed 5 bases, and the junction held 3 bases outside the gene matches. CDR3 size: 14 residues. The CDR3 nucleotides read TGTGCCAGCAGCTTAGCGGGAGGGTGGGAGACCCAGTACTTC. It translates to CASSLAGGWETQYF.

The J gene is TRBJ2-7, the V gene TRBV7-2; 7 bases are shared with TRBD1. Germline V lookup: CDR1 SGHTA, CDR2 FQGNSA. Trimming took 2 bases from V and 0 from J; bases not matched to a gene: 7. This CDR3 comprises 16 residues. CDR3 sequence (DNA): TGTGCCAGCAGCTTAAGGGGGCAGGGTATCTCCTACGAGCAGTACTTC. Residues: CASSLRGQGISYEQYF.

The V gene is TRBV5-6, the J gene TRBJ2-3; 14 bases line up with TRBD2. The V gene's germline CDR1 is SGHDT and CDR2 YYEEEE. The junction had 11 bases not matched to a gene; V was cut back by 3 bases and J by 2 bases. There are 19 residues in the CDR3. Here the CDR3 DNA reads TGTGCCAGCAGCTCCTCCGGGACTAGCGGGGGCCGTTACACAGATACGCAGTATTTT. Its translation is CASSSSGTSGGRYTDTQYF.

This clone occurred once. The chain uses TRBV5-5 and TRBJ1-4; D not resolved. Germline lookup yields CDR1 SGHKS and CDR2 YYEKEE (reference sequence). The CDR3 runs 14 residues. The V end was cut by 4 bases, the J end by 9 bases, with 16 bases between. In DNA, the CDR3 is TGTGCCAGCAGCACTGGCGGGCCTGCGAAAAAACTGTTTTTT. It is translated as CASSTGGPAKKLFF.

The chain joins TRBV7-9 to TRBJ1-4; tentatively, D is TRBD1 (6 bases). Trimming cost V 5 bases and J 2 bases, with 9 bases left between them. CDR1 is SEHNR, CDR2 FQNEAQ, per germline (reference sequence). This CDR3 has 14 amino acids. Written as DNA, the CDR3 is TGTGCCAGCAGCGGGGGCAGTACTAATGAAAAACTGTTTTTT. It yields the protein CASSGGSTNEKLFF.

This sequence joins TRBV7-8 and TRBJ2-7, with D maybe TRBD1 (7 bases). CDR3 length equals 16 residues. Germline CDR1 SGHVS, CDR2 FQNEAQ. V was clipped by 0 bases and J by 7 bases, with 19 bases between them. The CDR3 loop is CASSLAQTGRFDEQYF. The CDR3 DNA follows: TGTGCCAGCAGCTTAGCGCAGACAGGGAGGTTCGATGAGCAGTACTTC.

The V call is TRBV9, the J call TRBJ2-5, with D perhaps matching TRBD1 (6 bases). Germline V gene data show CDR1 as SGDLS and CDR2 as YYNGEE. The V end lost 3 bases, the J end lost 3 bases, and 15 bases lay between the germline ends. The CDR3 spans 15 residues. CDR3 DNA: TGTGCCAGCAGCGCCTCGGGACACAAGGAAGAGACCCAGTACTTC. It translates to CASSASGHKEETQYF.

This clone was detected ten times or more. This chain joins TRBV2 and TRBJ1-1, with D tentatively TRBD1 (5 bases). The CDR3 has 13 amino acids. Trimming removed 4 bases at V and 3 bases at J, with 9 bases between. Germline assignment: CDR1 SNHLY and CDR2 FYNNEI. In DNA, the CDR3 is TGTGCCAGCAGTGGAGACAGACACACTGAAGCTTTCTTT. This gives the protein CASSGDRHTEAFF. The full variable domain, with the rest looked up from reference TRBV2 and TRBJ1-1, is EPEVTQTPSHQVTQMGQEVILRCVPISNHLYFYWYRQILGQKVEFLVSFYNNEISEKSEIFDDQFSVERPDGSNFTLKIRSTKLEDSAMYFCASSGDRHTEAFFGQGTRLTVV.

The V gene is TRBV6-6, the J gene TRBJ2-5, with D perhaps matching TRBD2 (6 bases). The CDR3 is made up of 13 amino acids. Deletions cut 2 bases from V and 5 bases from J, with 9 bases between. The germline V gene has CDR1 MNHNY and CDR2 SVGAGI (reference sequence). This CDR3 is CASSYGGTETQYF. The CDR3 nucleotides read TGTGCCAGCAGTTACGGCGGGACGGAGACCCAGTACTTC.

The V and J genes are TRBV7-3 and TRBJ2-2, with TRBD2 identical over 8 bases. CDR3 size: 14 residues. Germline values: CDR1 SGHTA, CDR2 FQGTGA. V was pared by 3 bases and J by 5 bases, with 2 bases of the junction left unmatched. The CDR3 region is CASSLTSVTGELFF. The CDR3 bases are TGTGCCAGCAGCTTGACTAGCGTGACCGGGGAGCTGTTTTTT.

This clone came up a few times. The V and J genes are TRBV10-2 and TRBJ1-1; 10 nucleotides line up with TRBD1. The V and J ends lost 4 bases and 5 bases, in that order; junction bases with no gene match: 10. Germline V CDR1 and CDR2: WSHSY, SAAADI. The CDR3 extends over 16 amino acids. The chain's CDR3 is CASSGTGGGKITEAFF. CDR3 in DNA: TGCGCCAGCAGTGGGACAGGGGGTGGTAAAATTACTGAAGCTTTCTTT.

The chain recombines TRBV28 with TRBJ1-2; maybe TRBD1 (6 bases). Germline values: CDR1 MDHEN, CDR2 SYDVKM. Trimming removed 6 bases at V and 4 bases at J, with 9 bases between. The CDR3 length is 12 residues. The CDR3 reads CASRGQTYGYTF. The CDR3 nucleotides are TGTGCCAGCAGGGGACAAACCTATGGCTACACCTTC.

This clone was recorded only once. The V and J genes are TRBV7-9 and TRBJ1-5, with 8 bases lining up with TRBD1. The CDR3 runs 15 residues. The J segment lost 2 bases and the V segment lost 4 bases, leaving 4 bases of the junction unmatched. Germline V CDR1 and CDR2: SEHNR, FQNEAQ (reference sequence). CDR3 amino acids: CASSSQGAGNQPQHF. The CDR3 bases are TGTGCCAGCAGCTCGCAGGGGGCAGGCAATCAGCCCCAGCATTTT.

This chain uses TRBV9 with TRBJ2-7; no firm D call. The V gene's germline CDR1 is SGDLS and CDR2 YYNGEE. CDR3 length: 14 amino acids. V lost 0 bases, J lost 3 bases, and 10 bases lay in between. The CDR3 reads CASSVGSTVYEQYF. CDR3 nucleotide sequence: TGTGCCAGCAGCGTAGGTTCCACGGTCTACGAGCAGTACTTC.

The V and J genes are TRBV6-4 and TRBJ1-1; weak D call: TRBD1 (6 bases). CDR1 MRHNA and CDR2 SNTAGT come from the germline V gene. V shed 6 bases and J shed 5 bases, with 13 bases lying between them. The length of the CDR3 is 13 residues. CDR3 coding DNA: TGTGCCAGCAGGAGGGGGTCTGGGACTGAAGCTTTCTTT. Amino acids: CASRRGSGTEAFF.

The chain uses TRBV3-1 (or the pseudogene TRBV3-2) and TRBJ2-1; 8 bases map to TRBD1. The CDR3 is 16 amino acids. J was trimmed by 4 bases and V by 3 bases; bases with no gene match: 8. Germline V gene sequence: CDR1 LGHDT, CDR2 YNNKEL (reference sequence). CDR3 nucleotides: TGTGCCAGCAGCCAGGGTGACAGGGGAGTTTACAATGAGCAGTTCTTC. Its translation is CASSQGDRGVYNEQFF.

V is TRBV3-1 (or the pseudogene TRBV3-2) and J is TRBJ2-2, with D maybe TRBD1 (7 bases). Germline V gives CDR1 LGHDT, CDR2 YNNKEL (reference sequence). Between the trimmed V and J ends, which lost 2 bases and 5 bases, there was a span of 12 bases. This CDR3 is built from 15 residues. In nucleotides, the CDR3 is TGTGCCAGCAGCCAACCAGGGGGGCGAACCGGGGAGCTGTTTTTT. Its translation is CASSQPGGRTGELFF.

A few counts support this clone. V is TRBV6-1 and J is TRBJ1-5; D call uncertain. The CDR3 totals 17 residues. Trimming stripped 0 bases from V and 0 bases from J, with 12 bases between. Looked up from germline, CDR1 is MNHNS and CDR2 is SASEGT. Written as DNA, the CDR3 is TGTGCCAGCAGTGAAGCGGCGACTCTCTTTAGCAATCAGCCCCAGCATTTT. This codes for CASSEAATLFSNQPQHF.